These T cell receptor beta chains were read from a single sample in a study of early T cells in non-severe SARS-CoV-2 infection. Using its own MiXCR run on the 5' RACE reads, TCRdb lists one record per CDR3 protein. Here the sample spans almost 45,000 distinct CDR3 sequences, 6.1% being singletons. Sequenced material: whole blood. The receptors here all came from an adult who was a healthcare worker with PCR-confirmed SARS-CoV-2 infection or an uninfected control (not recorded which). CDR3s include the opening cysteine and the closing phenylalanine or tryptophan. Fields, in order: CDR3 length, D gene, V gene, J gene, clone size, CDR3 protein, CDR3 DNA. D genes are given only for firm matches. Rows may omit the clone size; those that give it use once, few, many or a size class.

15	-	TRBV5-1	TRBJ2-1	few	CASSSGSGHDNEQFF	TGCGCCAGCAGCTCCGGGTCCGGACATGACAATGAGCAGTTCTTC
13	TRBD1	TRBV11-2	TRBJ1-2	few	CASSFDRVYGYTF	TGTGCCAGCAGCTTCGACAGGGTTTATGGCTACACCTTC
14	-	TRBV11-2	TRBJ2-5	-	CASSPIVGGKTQYF	TGTGCCAGCAGCCCGATTGTGGGGGGCAAGACCCAGTACTTC
16	TRBD1	TRBV4-3	TRBJ1-6	-	CASNQEGASHNSPLHF	TGCGCCAGCAACCAAGAGGGGGCCAGTCATAATTCACCCCTCCACTTT
21	TRBD1	TRBV6-5	TRBJ1-6	-	CASSYGGVDRAQGSYNSPLHF	TGTGCCAGCAGTTACGGAGGAGTAGACAGGGCCCAGGGCTCCTATAATTCACCCCTCCACTTT
20	-	TRBV3-1	TRBJ2-3	many	CASSQGLFPGQPTSTDTQYF	TGTGCCAGCAGCCAAGGCCTTTTCCCGGGACAACCGACTAGCACAGATACGCAGTATTTT
13	TRBD1	TRBV20-1	TRBJ1-6	few	CSASTGDSSPLHF	TGCAGTGCTAGCACCGGGGACAGCTCACCCCTCCACTTT
15	-	TRBV3-1	TRBJ2-7	-	CASSPGGVPPYEQYF	TGTGCCAGCAGTCCCGGGGGCGTACCCCCCTACGAGCAGTACTTC
14	TRBD1	TRBV18	TRBJ2-1	medium-sized	CASSPRDRDNEQFF	TGTGCCAGCTCACCCCGGGACAGGGACAATGAGCAGTTCTTC
15	TRBD1	TRBV5-1	TRBJ2-3	many	CASGSGQGKTDTQYF	TGCGCCAGCGGATCTGGACAGGGCAAGACAGATACGCAGTATTTT
13	-	TRBV14	TRBJ1-6	many	CASSQGSNSPLHF	TGTGCCAGCAGCCAAGGCTCGAATTCACCCCTCCACTTT
15	-	TRBV25-1	TRBJ2-5	many	CASSESRGLRETQYF	TGTGCCAGCAGTGAATCCAGGGGTCTTCGGGAGACCCAGTACTTC
14	-	TRBV5-1	TRBJ2-1	many	CASSLAGRGTEQFF	TGCGCCAGCAGCTTGGCCGGTCGGGGCACTGAGCAGTTCTTC
14	-	TRBV30	TRBJ1-4	-	CASEDSPTNEKLFF	TGTGCCTCGGAAGACAGTCCAACTAATGAAAAACTGTTTTTT
15	TRBD2	TRBV7-9	TRBJ2-3	-	CASSPGLAVKDTQYF	TGTGCCAGCAGCCCGGGACTAGCGGTTAAAGATACGCAGTATTTT
15	-	TRBV28	TRBJ1-6	many	CASSYMDEWNSPLHF	TGTGCCAGCAGTTATATGGACGAGTGGAATTCACCCCTCCACTTT
14	TRBD1	TRBV7-2	TRBJ1-5	-	CASSRDRGLQPQHF	TGTGCCAGCAGCCGCGACAGGGGGCTTCAGCCCCAGCATTTT
14	TRBD2	TRBV5-8	TRBJ2-7	many	CASSWTSDPFEQYF	TGTGCCAGCAGCTGGACTAGCGATCCCTTCGAGCAGTACTTC
14	-	TRBV12-3/TRBV12-4	TRBJ2-5	-	CASVRLVPQETQYF	TGTGCCAGCGTCCGACTAGTCCCACAAGAGACCCAGTACTTC
15	-	TRBV20-1	TRBJ2-1	many	CSATPANATINEQFF	TGCAGTGCCACCCCTGCAAACGCTACAATCAATGAGCAGTTCTTC
15	TRBD1	TRBV5-4	TRBJ1-1	many	CASSSGTGLGTEAFF	TGTGCCAGCAGCTCCGGGACAGGGCTGGGCACTGAAGCTTTCTTT
16	TRBD2	TRBV11-2	TRBJ2-1	-	CASSSERGRTYNEQFF	TGTGCCAGCAGCTCCGAGCGGGGACGAACTTACAATGAGCAGTTCTTC
12	-	TRBV30	TRBJ1-1	many	CAWSVRRTEAFF	TGTGCCTGGAGTGTACGGAGGACTGAAGCTTTCTTT
15	-	TRBV5-8	TRBJ1-1	many	CASSPLGLLDTEAFF	TGTGCCAGCAGCCCCTTAGGGCTACTAGACACTGAAGCTTTCTTT
14	-	TRBV5-6	TRBJ2-5	few	CASSLTASRETQYF	TGTGCCAGCAGCTTAACGGCGTCGCGGGAGACCCAGTACTTC
15	-	TRBV30	TRBJ2-4	many	CAWSVWRGAKNIQYF	TGTGCCTGGAGTGTATGGAGAGGGGCCAAAAACATTCAGTACTTC
13	-	TRBV5-1	TRBJ1-3	many	CASSLDSGNTIYF	TGCGCCAGCAGCTTGGATTCTGGAAACACCATATATTTT
18	TRBD1	TRBV28	TRBJ2-2	many	CASSFWGRQGAVTGELFF	TGTGCCAGCAGTTTTTGGGGCCGACAGGGGGCAGTCACCGGGGAGCTGTTTTTT
13	-	TRBV12-3/TRBV12-4	TRBJ1-5	-	CASSFEGDKPQHF	TGTGCCAGCAGTTTCGAGGGGGACAAGCCCCAGCATTTT
12	TRBD1	TRBV29-1	TRBJ1-1	many	CSVGTGYTEAFF	TGCAGCGTGGGGACAGGGTACACTGAAGCTTTCTTT
16	TRBD1	TRBV10-3	TRBJ2-1	many	CAISSRTGANYNEQFF	TGTGCCATCAGTTCGCGGACAGGGGCCAACTACAATGAGCAGTTCTTC
15	-	TRBV3-1	TRBJ2-3	few	CASSPRNRATDTQYF	TGTGCCAGCAGCCCCCGAAACAGAGCCACAGATACGCAGTATTTT
15	-	TRBV7-9	TRBJ2-3	many	CASSSERPSTDTQYF	TGTGCCAGCAGCTCCGAGCGGCCTAGCACAGATACGCAGTATTTT
14	TRBD1	TRBV6-4	TRBJ1-2	many	CASRRTGGNYGYTF	TGTGCCAGCAGACGGACAGGGGGAAACTATGGCTACACCTTC
17	-	TRBV21-1	TRBJ1-1	many	CASTQGRGGMLNTEAFF	TGTGCCAGCACCCAAGGGAGGGGTGGAATGTTGAACACTGAAGCTTTCTTT
15	-	TRBV7-2	TRBJ2-3	many	CASSPGGVGTDTQYF	TGTGCCAGCAGCCCCGGAGGTGTGGGCACAGATACGCAGTATTTT
13	-	TRBV6-1	TRBJ1-2	-	CASRTGKNYGYTF	TGTGCCAGCAGAACAGGGAAAAACTATGGCTACACCTTC
13	-	TRBV10-1	TRBJ2-7	many	CASSGIVAHEQYF	TGCGCCAGCAGTGGGATTGTGGCCCACGAGCAGTACTTC
13	-	TRBV5-1	TRBJ1-1	many	CASSLAKYTEAFF	TGCGCCAGCAGCTTGGCTAAGTACACTGAAGCTTTCTTT
17	TRBD1	TRBV28	TRBJ2-1	few	CASTGGTGLSSYNEQFF	TGTGCCAGCACCGGCGGGACAGGGCTGAGCTCCTACAATGAGCAGTTCTTC
12	TRBD2	TRBV5-1	TRBJ2-1	few	CASSPGRDEQFF	TGCGCCAGCTCCCCAGGGAGGGATGAGCAGTTCTTC
16	TRBD1	TRBV2	TRBJ2-1	-	CASSAQRERGHNEQFF	TGTGCCAGCAGCGCACAAAGGGAGAGGGGGCACAATGAGCAGTTCTTC
17	-	TRBV28	TRBJ2-1	many	CASSFPGRGATYNEQFF	TGTGCCAGCAGTTTCCCGGGGCGGGGAGCAACCTACAATGAGCAGTTCTTC
14	-	TRBV7-6	TRBJ2-2	many	CASSPDRNTGELFF	TGTGCCAGCAGCCCCGACAGGAACACCGGGGAGCTGTTTTTT
16	-	TRBV28	TRBJ2-7	many	CASSLVSTENTYEQYF	TGTGCCAGCAGTTTAGTTAGTACAGAAAACACCTACGAGCAGTACTTC
15	-	TRBV11-2	TRBJ2-3	few	CASSLEQAWTDTQYF	TGTGCCAGCAGCTTAGAACAGGCGTGGACAGATACGCAGTATTTT
11	-	TRBV6-6	TRBJ2-2	few	CASWAFEELFF	TGTGCCAGCTGGGCTTTTGAGGAGCTGTTTTTT
15	TRBD2	TRBV9	TRBJ2-5	-	CASSPTSGGAQTQYF	TGTGCCAGCAGCCCTACTAGCGGGGGGGCGCAGACCCAGTACTTC
14	-	TRBV6-6	TRBJ1-4	few	CASGGSRENEKLFF	TGTGCCAGCGGGGGGTCCAGGGAGAATGAAAAACTGTTTTTT
16	TRBD2	TRBV12-3/TRBV12-4	TRBJ2-5	few	CASSHQLAGGQETQYF	TGTGCCAGCAGTCACCAACTAGCGGGGGGACAAGAGACCCAGTACTTC
15	-	TRBV5-1	TRBJ1-4	-	CASSGGGATNEKLFF	TGCGCCAGCAGTGGAGGAGGGGCAACTAATGAAAAACTGTTTTTT
15	TRBD2	TRBV5-4	TRBJ2-5	many	CASSSGLAGGETQYF	TGTGCCAGCAGCTCGGGACTAGCGGGGGGGGAGACCCAGTACTTC
16	-	TRBV7-2	TRBJ1-6	many	CASRQDPAGGRSPLHF	TGTGCCAGCAGACAAGATCCGGCGGGGGGCCGGTCACCCCTCCACTTT